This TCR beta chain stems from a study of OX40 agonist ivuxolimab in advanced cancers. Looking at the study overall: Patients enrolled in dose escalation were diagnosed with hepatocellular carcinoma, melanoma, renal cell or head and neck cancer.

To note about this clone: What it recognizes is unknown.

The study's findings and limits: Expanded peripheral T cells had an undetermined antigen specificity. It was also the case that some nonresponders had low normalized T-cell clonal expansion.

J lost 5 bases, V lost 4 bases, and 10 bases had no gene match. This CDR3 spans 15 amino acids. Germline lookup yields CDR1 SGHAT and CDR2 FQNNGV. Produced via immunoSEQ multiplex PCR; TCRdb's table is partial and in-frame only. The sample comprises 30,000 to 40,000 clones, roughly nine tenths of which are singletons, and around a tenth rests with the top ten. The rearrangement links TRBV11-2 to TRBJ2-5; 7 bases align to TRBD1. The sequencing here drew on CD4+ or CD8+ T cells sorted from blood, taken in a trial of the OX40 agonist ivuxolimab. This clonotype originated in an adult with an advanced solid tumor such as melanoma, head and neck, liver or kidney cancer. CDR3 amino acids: CASSSTGIGLETQYF. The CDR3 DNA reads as TGTGCCAGCAGCTCGACAGGGATCGGTTTGGAGACCCAGTACTTC.